What follows describes a single T cell receptor (beta chain). V lost 0 bases and J lost 4, with 8 bases in between. This CDR3 has 14 amino acids. Looked up from germline, CDR1 is MRHNA and CDR2 is SNTAGT. This specimen comes from a study of technical replicates of blood from several donors. Sequenced by immunoSEQ multiplex PCR; TCRdb stores in-frame clones only, minus some. Among roughly 45,000 clones listed, more than 85% were seen once. V usage is TRBV6-4 and J usage is TRBJ2-3, with a tentative D call TRBD2 (5 bases). The sequenced sample consisted of PBMCs. This clonotype was obtained from a human donor in good health. Some clones in this sample may be carry-over from other donors' samples. The CDR3 reads CASSDSLEADTQYF. DNA of the CDR3: TGTGCCAGCAGTGACTCACTAGAAGCAGATACGCAGTATTTT.